This record concerns one T cell receptor (beta chain) sequence. A single record per CDR3 protein comes from TCRdb applying MiXCR to the 5' RACE reads. Altogether about 530,000 distinct CDR3 sequences are present, 20% to 25% being singletons, with the ten largest covering approximately 0.48%. These data belong to a study of identical twins. Germline assignment: CDR1 DFQATT and CDR2 SNEGSKA (reference sequence). V gave up 0 bases and J gave up 0 bases, with 11 bases separating them. The CDR3 runs to 16 residues. The data also belong to a second study, concerning yellow fever vaccine responses in identical twins.

Sample: CD4+ T cells sorted from blood. The source of this sequence is a woman between 18 and 29 years old in good health. The chain links TRBV20-1 to TRBJ2-2; D is possibly TRBD1 (6 bases). CDR3 in DNA: TGCAGTGCTAGAGAAGGACAGTGGACGAACACCGGGGAGCTGTTTTTT. Protein sequence: CSAREGQWTNTGELFF.